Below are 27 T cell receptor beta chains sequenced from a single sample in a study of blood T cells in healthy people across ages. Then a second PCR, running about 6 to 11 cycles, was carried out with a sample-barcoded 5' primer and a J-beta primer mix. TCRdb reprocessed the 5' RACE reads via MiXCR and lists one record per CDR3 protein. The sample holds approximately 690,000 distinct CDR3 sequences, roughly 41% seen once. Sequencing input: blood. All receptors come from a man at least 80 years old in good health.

The CDR3 DNA sequence: TGTGCCAGCAGTCCCACAGGGGGTGGTGGCTATGGCTACACCTTC. Amino acids: CASSPTGGGGYGYTF. The chain combines TRBV5-6 with TRBJ1-2; 8 positions match TRBD1. The junction had 10 bases not matched to a gene; V was cut back by 5 bases and J by 4 bases. CDR3 size: 15 residues. Germline V CDR1 and CDR2: SGHDT, YYEEEE. The whole variable domain, filled in from reference TRBV5-6 and TRBJ1-2, reads DAGVTQSPTHLIKTRGQQVTLRCSPKSGHDTVSWYQQALGQGPQFIFQYYEEEERQRGNFPDRFSGHQFPNYSSELNVNALLLGDSALYLCASSPTGGGGYGYTFGSGTRLTVV.

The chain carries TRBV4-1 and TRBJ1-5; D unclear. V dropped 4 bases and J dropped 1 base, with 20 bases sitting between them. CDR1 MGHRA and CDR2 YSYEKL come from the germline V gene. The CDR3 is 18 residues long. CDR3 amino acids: CASSPLGQEVGSNQPQHF. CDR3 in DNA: TGCGCCAGCAGCCCCCTCGGTCAGGAGGTGGGGAGCAATCAGCCCCAGCATTTT.

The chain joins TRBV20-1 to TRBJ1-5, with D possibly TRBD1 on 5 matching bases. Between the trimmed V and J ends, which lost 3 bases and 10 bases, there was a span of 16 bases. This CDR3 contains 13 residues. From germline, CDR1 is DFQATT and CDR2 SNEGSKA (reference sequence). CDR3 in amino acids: CSASRQKYAPQHF. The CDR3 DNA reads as TGCAGTGCTAGCCGACAGAAGTACGCCCCCCAGCATTTT.

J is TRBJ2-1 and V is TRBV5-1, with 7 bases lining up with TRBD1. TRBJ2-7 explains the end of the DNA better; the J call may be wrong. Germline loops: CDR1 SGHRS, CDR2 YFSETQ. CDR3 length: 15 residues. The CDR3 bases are TGCGCCAGCAGCTTGGACGGACAGGTAAACAATGAGCAGTACTTC. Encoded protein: CASSLDGQVNNEQYF.

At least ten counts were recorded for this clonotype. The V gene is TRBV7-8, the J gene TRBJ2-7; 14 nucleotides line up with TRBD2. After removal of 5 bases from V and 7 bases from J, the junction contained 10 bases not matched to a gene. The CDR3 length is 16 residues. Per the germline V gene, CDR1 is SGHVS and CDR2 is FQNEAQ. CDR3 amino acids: CASSTGLAGGQGEQYF. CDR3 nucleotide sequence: TGTGCCAGCAGCACCGGACTAGCGGGGGGACAGGGGGAGCAGTACTTC.

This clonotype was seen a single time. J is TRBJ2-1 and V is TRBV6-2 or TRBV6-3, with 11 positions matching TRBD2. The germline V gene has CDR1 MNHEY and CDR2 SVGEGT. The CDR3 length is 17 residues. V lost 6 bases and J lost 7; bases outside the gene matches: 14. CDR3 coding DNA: TGTGCCAGCAGCCCTGGGGGTAGCGGGAGGGCTATTAATGAGCAGTTCTTC. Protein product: CASSPGGSGRAINEQFF.

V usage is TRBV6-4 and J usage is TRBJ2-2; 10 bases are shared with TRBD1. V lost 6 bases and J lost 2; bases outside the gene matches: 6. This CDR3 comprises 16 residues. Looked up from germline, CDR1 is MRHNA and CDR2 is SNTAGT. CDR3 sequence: CASSPTGGLNTGELFF. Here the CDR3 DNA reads TGTGCCAGCAGCCCGACAGGGGGCCTAAACACCGGGGAGCTGTTTTTT.

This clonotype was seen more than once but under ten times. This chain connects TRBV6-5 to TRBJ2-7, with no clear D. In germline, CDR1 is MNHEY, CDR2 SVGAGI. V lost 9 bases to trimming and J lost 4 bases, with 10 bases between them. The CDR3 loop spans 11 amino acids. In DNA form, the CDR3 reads TGTGCCAGGTCCGTGGGGTACGAGCAGTACTTC. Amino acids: CARSVGYEQYF.

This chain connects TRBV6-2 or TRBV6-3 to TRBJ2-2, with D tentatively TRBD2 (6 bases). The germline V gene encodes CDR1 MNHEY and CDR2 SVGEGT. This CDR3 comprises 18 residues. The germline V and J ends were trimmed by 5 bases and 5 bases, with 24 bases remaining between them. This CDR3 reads CASSPSGLPRRLTGELFF. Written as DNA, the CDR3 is TGTGCCAGCAGTCCCTCAGGACTACCCCGTCGACTGACCGGGGAGCTGTTTTTT.

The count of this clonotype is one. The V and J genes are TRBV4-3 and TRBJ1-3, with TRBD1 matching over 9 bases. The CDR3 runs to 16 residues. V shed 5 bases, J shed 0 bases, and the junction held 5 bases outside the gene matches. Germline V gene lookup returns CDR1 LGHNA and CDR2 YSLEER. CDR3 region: CASSSGTGISGNTIYF. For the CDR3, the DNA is TGCGCCAGCAGCTCCGGGACAGGGATCTCTGGAAACACCATATATTTT.

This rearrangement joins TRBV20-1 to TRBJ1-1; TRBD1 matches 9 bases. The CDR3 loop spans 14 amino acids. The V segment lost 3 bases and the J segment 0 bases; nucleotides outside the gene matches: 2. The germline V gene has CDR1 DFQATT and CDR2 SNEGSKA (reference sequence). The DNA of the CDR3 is TGCAGTGCTAGGGGGACAGGGCTGAACACTGAAGCTTTCTTT. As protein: CSARGTGLNTEAFF.

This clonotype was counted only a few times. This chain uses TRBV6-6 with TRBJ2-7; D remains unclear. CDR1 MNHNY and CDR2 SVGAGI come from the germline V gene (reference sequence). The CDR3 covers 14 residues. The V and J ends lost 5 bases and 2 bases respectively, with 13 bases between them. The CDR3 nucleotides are TGTGCCAGCAGTCGGAGTGGGCTAACCTACGAGCAGTACTTC. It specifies CASSRSGLTYEQYF.

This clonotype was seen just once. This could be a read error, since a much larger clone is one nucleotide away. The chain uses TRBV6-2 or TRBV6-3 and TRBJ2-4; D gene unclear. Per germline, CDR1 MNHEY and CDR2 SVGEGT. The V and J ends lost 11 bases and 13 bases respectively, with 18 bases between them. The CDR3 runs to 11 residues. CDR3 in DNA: TGTGCCGCAGGACGTCGGATAGAGCAGTACTTC. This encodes CAAGRRIEQYF.

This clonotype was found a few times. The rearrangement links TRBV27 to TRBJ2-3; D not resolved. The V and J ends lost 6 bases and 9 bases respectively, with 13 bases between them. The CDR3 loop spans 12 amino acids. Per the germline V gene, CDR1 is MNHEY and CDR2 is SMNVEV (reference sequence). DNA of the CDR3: TGTGCCAGCAGCGGGCCCCCCCGCACGCAGTATTTT. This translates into CASSGPPRTQYF.

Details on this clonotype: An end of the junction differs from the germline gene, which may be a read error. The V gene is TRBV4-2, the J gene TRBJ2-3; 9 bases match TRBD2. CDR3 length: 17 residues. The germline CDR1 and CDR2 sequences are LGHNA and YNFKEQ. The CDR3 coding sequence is TGTGCCAGCAGCCAAGAGTATAGTAGCGGGAGCACGGATACGCAGTATTTT. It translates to CASSQEYSSGSTDTQYF.

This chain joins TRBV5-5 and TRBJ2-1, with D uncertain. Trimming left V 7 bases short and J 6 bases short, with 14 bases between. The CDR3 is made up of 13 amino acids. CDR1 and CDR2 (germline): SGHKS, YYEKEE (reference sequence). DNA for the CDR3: TGTGCCAGCGGTGCTCCGGACGGCAATGAGCAGTTCTTC. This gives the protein CASGAPDGNEQFF.

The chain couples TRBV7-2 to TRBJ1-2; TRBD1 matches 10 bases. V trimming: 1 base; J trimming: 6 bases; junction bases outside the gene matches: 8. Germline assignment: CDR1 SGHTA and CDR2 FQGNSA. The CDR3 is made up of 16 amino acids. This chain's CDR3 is CASSLDIRTGGNGYTF. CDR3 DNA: TGTGCCAGCAGCTTAGATATCAGGACAGGGGGAAATGGCTACACCTTC.

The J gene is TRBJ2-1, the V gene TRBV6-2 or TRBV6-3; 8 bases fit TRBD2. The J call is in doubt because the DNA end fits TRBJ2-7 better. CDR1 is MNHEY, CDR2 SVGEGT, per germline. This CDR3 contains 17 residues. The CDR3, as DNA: TGTGCCAGCAGTTACGGCGGGAGGAAGCGGTCCTACAATGAGCAGTACTTC. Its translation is CASSYGGRKRSYNEQYF.

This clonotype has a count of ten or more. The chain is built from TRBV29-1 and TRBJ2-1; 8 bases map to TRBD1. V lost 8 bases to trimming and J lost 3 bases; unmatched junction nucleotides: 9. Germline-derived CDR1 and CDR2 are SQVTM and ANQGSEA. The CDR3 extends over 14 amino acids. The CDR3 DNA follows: TGCAGCACTGCGGACAGGGCTCACTACAATGAGCAGTTCTTC. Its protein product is CSTADRAHYNEQFF.

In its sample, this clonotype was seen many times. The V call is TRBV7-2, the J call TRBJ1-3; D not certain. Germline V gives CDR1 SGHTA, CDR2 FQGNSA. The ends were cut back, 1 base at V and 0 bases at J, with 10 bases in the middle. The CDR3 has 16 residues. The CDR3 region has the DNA TGTGCCAGCAGCTTAGTGGGCCGAAACTCTGGAAACACCATATATTTT. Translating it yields CASSLVGRNSGNTIYF.

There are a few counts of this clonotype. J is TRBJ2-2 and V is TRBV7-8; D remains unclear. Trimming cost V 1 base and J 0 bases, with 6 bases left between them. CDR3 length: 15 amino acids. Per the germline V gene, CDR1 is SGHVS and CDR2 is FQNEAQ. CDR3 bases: TGTGCCAGCAGCTTAGGGGTGGCGAACACCGGGGAGCTGTTTTTT. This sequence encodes CASSLGVANTGELFF.

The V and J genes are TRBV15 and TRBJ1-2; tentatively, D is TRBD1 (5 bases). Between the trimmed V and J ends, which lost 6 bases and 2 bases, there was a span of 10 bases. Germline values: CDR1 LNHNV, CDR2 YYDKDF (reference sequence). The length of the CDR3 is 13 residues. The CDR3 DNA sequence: TGTGCCACCAGTCGGGACCCGAACTATGGCTACACCTTC. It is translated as CATSRDPNYGYTF. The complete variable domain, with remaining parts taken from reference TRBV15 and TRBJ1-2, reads DAMVIQNPRYQVTQFGKPVTLSCSQTLNHNVMYWYQQKSSQAPKLLFHYYDKDFNNEADTPDNFQSRRPNTSFCFLDIRSPGLGDTAMYLCATSRDPNYGYTFGSGTRLTVV.

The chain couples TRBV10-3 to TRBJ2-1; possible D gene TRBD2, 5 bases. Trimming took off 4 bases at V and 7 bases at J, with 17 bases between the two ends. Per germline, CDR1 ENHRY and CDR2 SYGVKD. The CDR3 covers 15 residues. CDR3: CAISVPSRDLNEQFF. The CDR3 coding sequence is TGTGCCATCAGTGTTCCTAGCCGCGATTTGAATGAGCAGTTCTTC.

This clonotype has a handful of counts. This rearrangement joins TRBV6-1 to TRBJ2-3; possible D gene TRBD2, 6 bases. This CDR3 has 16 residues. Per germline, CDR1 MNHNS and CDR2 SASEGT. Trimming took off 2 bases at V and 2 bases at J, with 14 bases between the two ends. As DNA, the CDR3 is TGTGCCAGCAGTGAAAATGGCGGGGTGCCCACAGATACGCAGTATTTT. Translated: CASSENGGVPTDTQYF.

For the CDR3, the DNA is TGCAGTGCCCGGCGGAGGGCCGGGACAGATACGCAGTATTTT. Translation gives CSARRRAGTDTQYF. The chain recombines TRBV20-1 with TRBJ2-3; TRBD2 might be the D (6 bases). CDR1 is DFQATT, CDR2 SNEGSKA, per germline (reference sequence). The CDR3 is 14 residues long. V lost 6 bases and J 3 bases, leaving 16 bases between the germline ends.

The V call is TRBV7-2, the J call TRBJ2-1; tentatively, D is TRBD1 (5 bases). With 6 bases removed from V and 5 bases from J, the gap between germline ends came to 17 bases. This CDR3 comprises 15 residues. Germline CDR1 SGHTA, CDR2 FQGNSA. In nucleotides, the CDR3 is TGTGCCAGCAGACCAGGGTGGGGCCAAGACAATGAGCAGTTCTTC. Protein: CASRPGWGQDNEQFF.

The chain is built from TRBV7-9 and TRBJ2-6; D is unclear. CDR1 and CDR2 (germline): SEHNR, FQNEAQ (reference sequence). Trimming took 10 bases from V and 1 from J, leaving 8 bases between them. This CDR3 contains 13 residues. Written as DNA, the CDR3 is TGTGCCACGAGACAATCTGGGGCCAACGTCCTGACTTTC. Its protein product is CATRQSGANVLTF.